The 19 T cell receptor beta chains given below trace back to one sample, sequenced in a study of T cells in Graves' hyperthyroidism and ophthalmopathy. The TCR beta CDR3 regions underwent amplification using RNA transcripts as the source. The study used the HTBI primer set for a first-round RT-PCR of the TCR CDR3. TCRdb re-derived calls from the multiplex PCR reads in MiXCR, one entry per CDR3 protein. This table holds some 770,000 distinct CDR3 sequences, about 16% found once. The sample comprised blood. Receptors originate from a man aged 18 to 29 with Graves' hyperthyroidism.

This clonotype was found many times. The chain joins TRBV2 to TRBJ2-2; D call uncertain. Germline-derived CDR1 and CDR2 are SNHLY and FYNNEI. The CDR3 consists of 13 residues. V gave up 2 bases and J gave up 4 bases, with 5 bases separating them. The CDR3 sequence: CASSEWSTGELFF. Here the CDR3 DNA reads TGTGCCAGCAGTGAATGGAGCACCGGGGAGCTGTTTTTT.

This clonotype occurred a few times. The CDR3 sequence: CASSPSRRGSTDTQYF. CDR3 DNA: TGTGCCAGCAGCCCGAGTCGACGGGGAAGCACAGATACGCAGTATTTT. V is TRBV6-2 or TRBV6-3 and J is TRBJ2-3; D might be TRBD2 (5 bases). CDR3 size: 16 residues. Germline V CDR1 and CDR2: MNHEY, SVGEGT. V was clipped by 6 bases and J by 0 bases, with 16 bases between them.

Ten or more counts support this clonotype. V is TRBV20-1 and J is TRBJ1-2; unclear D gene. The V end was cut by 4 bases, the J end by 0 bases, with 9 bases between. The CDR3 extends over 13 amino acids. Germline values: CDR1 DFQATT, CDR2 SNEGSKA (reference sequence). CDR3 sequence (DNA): TGCAGTGCTATACAGAGTTCTAACTATGGCTACACCTTC. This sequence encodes CSAIQSSNYGYTF.

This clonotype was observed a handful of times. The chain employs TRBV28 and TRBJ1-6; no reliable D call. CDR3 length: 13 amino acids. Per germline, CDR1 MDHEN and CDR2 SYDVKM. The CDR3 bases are TGTGCTTTTAAACCGAGCTATAATTCACCCCTCCACTTT. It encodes CAFKPSYNSPLHF.

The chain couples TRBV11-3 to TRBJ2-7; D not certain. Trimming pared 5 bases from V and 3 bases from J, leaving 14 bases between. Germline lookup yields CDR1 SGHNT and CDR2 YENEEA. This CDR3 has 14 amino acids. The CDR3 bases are TGTGCCAGCAGCACCCGGACCCTACTCTACGAGCAGTACTTC. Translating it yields CASSTRTLLYEQYF.

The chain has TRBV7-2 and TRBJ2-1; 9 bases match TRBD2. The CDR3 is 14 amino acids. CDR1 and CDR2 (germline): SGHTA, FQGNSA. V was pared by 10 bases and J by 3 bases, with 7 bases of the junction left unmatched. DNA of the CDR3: TGTGCCATTTCGGCGGGGGGGTTCTACAATGAGCAGTTCTTC. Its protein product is CAISAGGFYNEQFF.

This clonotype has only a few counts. This CDR3 reads CASSSRGSDTYEQYF. CDR3 DNA sequence: TGTGCCAGCAGCTCCAGGGGCAGCGACACCTACGAGCAGTACTTC. This rearrangement joins TRBV7-9 to TRBJ2-7; D possibly corresponds to TRBD1 (6 bases). CDR1 and CDR2 (germline): SEHNR, FQNEAQ (reference sequence). V shed 4 bases and J shed 2 bases, with 15 bases lying between them. The CDR3 spans 15 residues.

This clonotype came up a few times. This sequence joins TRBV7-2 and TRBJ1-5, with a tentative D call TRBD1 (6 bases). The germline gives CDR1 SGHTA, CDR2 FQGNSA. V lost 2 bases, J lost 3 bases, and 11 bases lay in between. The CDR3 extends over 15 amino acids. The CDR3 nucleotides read TGTGCCAGCAGCTTATATTGGGGGCCCAATCAGCCCCAGCATTTT. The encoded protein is CASSLYWGPNQPQHF.

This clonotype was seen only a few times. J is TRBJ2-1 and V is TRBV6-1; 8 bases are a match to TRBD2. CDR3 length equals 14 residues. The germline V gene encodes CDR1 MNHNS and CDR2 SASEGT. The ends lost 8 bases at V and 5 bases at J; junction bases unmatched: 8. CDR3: CASQTPGGNNEQFF. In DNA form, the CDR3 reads TGTGCCAGCCAGACGCCGGGAGGGAACAATGAGCAGTTCTTC.

CDR3 in amino acids: CASTYSGLAGFNEQFF. CDR3 bases: TGTGCCAGTACCTACTCCGGTCTAGCGGGATTCAATGAGCAGTTCTTC. This chain links TRBV19 with TRBJ2-1; TRBD2 aligns across 9 bases. Unmatched junction bases numbered 13, after V lost 7 bases and J lost 6 bases. CDR1 and CDR2 (germline): LNHDA, SQIVND (reference sequence). The CDR3 is made up of 16 amino acids.

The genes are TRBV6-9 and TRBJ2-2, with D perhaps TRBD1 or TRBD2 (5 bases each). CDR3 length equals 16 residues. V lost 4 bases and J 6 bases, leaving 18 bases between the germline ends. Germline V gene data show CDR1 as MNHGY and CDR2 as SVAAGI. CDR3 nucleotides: TGTGCCAGCAGTTCGGGGCCCGGACTGCATCCCGGGGAGCTGTTTTTT. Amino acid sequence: CASSSGPGLHPGELFF.

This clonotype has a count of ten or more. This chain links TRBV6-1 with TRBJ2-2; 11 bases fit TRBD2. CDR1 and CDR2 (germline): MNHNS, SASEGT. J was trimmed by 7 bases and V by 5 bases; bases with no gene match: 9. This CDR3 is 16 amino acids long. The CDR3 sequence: CASSYILAGEGGELFF. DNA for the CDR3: TGTGCCAGCAGTTATATACTAGCGGGAGAGGGCGGGGAGCTGTTTTTT.

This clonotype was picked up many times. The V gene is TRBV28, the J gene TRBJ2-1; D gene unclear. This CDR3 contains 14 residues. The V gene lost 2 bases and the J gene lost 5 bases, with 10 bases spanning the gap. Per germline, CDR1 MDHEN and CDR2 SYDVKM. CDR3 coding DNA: TGTGCCAGCAGTTTAGTTGCCCGGAACAATGAGCAGTTCTTC. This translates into CASSLVARNNEQFF.

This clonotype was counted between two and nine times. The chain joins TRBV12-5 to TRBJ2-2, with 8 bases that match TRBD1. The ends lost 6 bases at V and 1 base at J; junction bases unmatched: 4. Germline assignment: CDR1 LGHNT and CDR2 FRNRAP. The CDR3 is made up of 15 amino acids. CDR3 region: CASGLGTGNTGELFF. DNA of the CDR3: TGTGCTAGTGGCCTCGGGACAGGGAACACCGGGGAGCTGTTTTTT.

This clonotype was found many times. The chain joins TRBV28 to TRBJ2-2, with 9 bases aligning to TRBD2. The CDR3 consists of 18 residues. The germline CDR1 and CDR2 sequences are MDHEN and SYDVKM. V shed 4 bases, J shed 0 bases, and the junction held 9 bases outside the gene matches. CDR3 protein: CASSSVGSGSANTGELFF. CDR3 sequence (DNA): TGTGCCAGCAGTTCAGTGGGTAGCGGGAGTGCGAACACCGGGGAGCTGTTTTTT.

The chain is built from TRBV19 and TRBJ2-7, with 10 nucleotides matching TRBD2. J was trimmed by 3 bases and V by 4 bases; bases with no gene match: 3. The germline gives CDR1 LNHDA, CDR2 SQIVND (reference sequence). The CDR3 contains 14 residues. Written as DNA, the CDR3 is TGTGCCAGTAGTACACTAGCGGGAATCTACGAGCAGTACTTC. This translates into CASSTLAGIYEQYF.

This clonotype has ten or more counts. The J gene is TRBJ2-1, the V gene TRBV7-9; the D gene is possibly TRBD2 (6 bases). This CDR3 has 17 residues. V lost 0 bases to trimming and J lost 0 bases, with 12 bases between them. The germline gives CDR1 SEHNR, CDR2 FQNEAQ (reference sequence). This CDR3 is CASSLARDGSSYNEQFF. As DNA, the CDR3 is TGTGCCAGCAGCTTAGCGCGGGACGGCAGCTCCTACAATGAGCAGTTCTTC.

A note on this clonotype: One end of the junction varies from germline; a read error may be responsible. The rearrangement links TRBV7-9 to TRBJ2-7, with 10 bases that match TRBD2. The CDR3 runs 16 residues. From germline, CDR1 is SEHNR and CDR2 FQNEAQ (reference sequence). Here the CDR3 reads CASSPVVLAGDYEQYF. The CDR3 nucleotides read TGCGCCAGCAGCCCGGTCGTGCTAGCGGGAGACTACGAGCAGTACTTC.

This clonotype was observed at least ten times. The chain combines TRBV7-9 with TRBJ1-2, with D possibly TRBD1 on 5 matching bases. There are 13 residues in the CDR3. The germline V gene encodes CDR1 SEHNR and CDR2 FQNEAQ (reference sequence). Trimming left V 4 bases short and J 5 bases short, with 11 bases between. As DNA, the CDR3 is TGTGCCAGCAGCTCCGGGACGGAGTATGGCTACACCTTC. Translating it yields CASSSGTEYGYTF.